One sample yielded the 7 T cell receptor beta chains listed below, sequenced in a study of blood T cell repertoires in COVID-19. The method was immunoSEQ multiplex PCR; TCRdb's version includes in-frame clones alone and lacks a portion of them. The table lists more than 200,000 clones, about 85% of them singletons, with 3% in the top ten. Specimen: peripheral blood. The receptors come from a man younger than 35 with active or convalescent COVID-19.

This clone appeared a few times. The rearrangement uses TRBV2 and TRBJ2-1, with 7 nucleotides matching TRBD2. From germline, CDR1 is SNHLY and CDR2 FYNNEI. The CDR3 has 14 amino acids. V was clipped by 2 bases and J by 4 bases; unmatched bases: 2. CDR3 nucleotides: TGTGCCAGCAGTGAACGCGGGGGATACAATGAGCAGTTCTTC. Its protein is CASSERGGYNEQFF.

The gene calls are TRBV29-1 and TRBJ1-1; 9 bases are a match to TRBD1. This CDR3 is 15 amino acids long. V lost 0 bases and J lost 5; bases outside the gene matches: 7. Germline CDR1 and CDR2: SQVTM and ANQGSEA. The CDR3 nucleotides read TGCAGCGTTGAAGATACGGACAGGGGTGGGACTGAAGCTTTCTTT. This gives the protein CSVEDTDRGGTEAFF.

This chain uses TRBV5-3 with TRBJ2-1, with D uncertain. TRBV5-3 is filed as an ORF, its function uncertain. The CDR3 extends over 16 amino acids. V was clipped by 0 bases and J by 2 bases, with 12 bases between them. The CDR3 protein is CARSLGQCRTYNEQFF. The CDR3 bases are TGTGCCAGAAGCTTGGGGCAGTGCAGGACCTACAATGAGCAGTTCTTC.

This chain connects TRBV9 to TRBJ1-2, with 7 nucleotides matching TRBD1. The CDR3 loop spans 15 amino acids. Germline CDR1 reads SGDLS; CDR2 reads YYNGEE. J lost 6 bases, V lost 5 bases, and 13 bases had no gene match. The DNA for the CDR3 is TGTGCCAGCAGATCAGGGATCGGGCAGGGGGATGGCTACACCTTC. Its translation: CASRSGIGQGDGYTF.

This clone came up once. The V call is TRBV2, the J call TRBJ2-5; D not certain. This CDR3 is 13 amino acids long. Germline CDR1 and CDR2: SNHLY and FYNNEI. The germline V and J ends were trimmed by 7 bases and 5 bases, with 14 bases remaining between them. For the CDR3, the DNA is TGTGCCAGCACTAGTAACATGGCGGAGACCCAGTACTTC. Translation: CASTSNMAETQYF.

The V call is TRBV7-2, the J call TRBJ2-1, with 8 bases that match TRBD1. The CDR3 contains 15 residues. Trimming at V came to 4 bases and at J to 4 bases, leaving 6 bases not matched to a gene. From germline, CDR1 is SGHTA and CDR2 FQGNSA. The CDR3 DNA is TGTGCCAGCAGCTCAGACAGGGGAGGATACAATGAGCAGTTCTTC. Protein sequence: CASSSDRGGYNEQFF.

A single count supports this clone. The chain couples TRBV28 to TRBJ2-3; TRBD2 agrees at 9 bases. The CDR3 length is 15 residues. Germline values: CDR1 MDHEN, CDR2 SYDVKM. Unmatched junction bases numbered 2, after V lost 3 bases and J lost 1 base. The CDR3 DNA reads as TGTGCCAGCAGTTTGAGCGGGGGGCGCACAGATACGCAGTATTTT. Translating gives CASSLSGGRTDTQYF.